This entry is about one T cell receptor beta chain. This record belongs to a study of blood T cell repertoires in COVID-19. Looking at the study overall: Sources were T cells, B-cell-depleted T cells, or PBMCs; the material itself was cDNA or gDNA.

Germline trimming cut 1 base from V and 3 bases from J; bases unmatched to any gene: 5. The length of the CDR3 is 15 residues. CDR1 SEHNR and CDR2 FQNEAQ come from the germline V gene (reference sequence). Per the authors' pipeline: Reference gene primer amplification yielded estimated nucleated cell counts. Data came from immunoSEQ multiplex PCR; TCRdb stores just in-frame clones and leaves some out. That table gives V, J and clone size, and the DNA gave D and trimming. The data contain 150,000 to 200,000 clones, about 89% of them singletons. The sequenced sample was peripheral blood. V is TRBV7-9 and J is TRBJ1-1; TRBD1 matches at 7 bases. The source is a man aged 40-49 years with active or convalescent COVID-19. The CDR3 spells CASSLGQGRDTEAFF. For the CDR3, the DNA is TGTGCCAGCAGCTTAGGACAGGGAAGGGACACTGAAGCTTTCTTT.